A single sample is the source of the 14 T cell receptor beta chains below, sequenced in a study of T-cell memory formation after mild COVID-19. In TCRdb, the 5' RACE reads were re-called with MiXCR into one record per CDR3 protein. Altogether fewer than 15,000 distinct CDR3 sequences are present, over 20% being singletons, with the ten largest covering 50% to 65%. The specimen sequenced was PBMCs or a T cell subset sorted from them (not recorded which). The receptors derive from a man between 18 and 29 years old who had mild COVID-19 (a few samples of this study predate the infection). Cell type and time point are not known.

This clonotype was seen ten or more times. The chain uses TRBV4-3 and TRBJ1-1; TRBD1 is a possible D gene (5 bases). CDR3 length: 15 amino acids. The V gene's germline CDR1 is LGHNA and CDR2 YSLEER. Trimming took 1 base from V and 10 from J, leaving 19 bases between them. The CDR3 is CASSQVLGVAQGAFF. CDR3 DNA: TGCGCCAGCAGCCAAGTTTTAGGGGTGGCCCAAGGAGCTTTCTTT.

This clonotype came up a few times. This chain links TRBV9 with TRBJ2-3, with TRBD2 identical over 8 bases. Trimming at V came to 0 bases and at J to 5 bases, leaving 8 bases not matched to a gene. This CDR3 comprises 16 residues. Germline V gene data show CDR1 as SGDLS and CDR2 as YYNGEE. The CDR3 DNA sequence: TGTGCCAGCAGCGTAGCGGGGCGGGGGGTGGTAGATACGCAGTATTTT. As protein: CASSVAGRGVVDTQYF.

This clonotype turned up a few times. V gene TRBV7-9 combines with J gene TRBJ2-3, with D tentatively TRBD1 (6 bases). Trimming took 1 base from V and 3 from J, leaving 14 bases between them. This CDR3 has 16 amino acids. Germline loops: CDR1 SEHNR, CDR2 FQNEAQ (reference sequence). The CDR3 spells CASSLDAGVVTDTQYF. In nucleotides, the CDR3 is TGTGCCAGCAGCTTAGATGCAGGGGTTGTGACAGATACGCAGTATTTT.

J is TRBJ2-1 and V is TRBV6-2 or TRBV6-3; TRBD1 matches at 9 bases. The V and J ends lost 4 bases and 3 bases, in that order; junction bases with no gene match: 4. The CDR3 is 15 amino acids. Per germline, CDR1 MNHEY and CDR2 SVGEGT. The CDR3 nucleotides read TGTGCCAGCAGTTCCGGACAGGGGTTCTACAATGAGCAGTTCTTC. This translates into CASSSGQGFYNEQFF.

This clonotype was detected ten times or more. V usage is TRBV13 and J usage is TRBJ2-3; 10 bases fit TRBD1. CDR3 length: 19 amino acids. The V gene end was trimmed by 5 bases and the J gene end by 1 base; junction bases not matched to a gene: 15. From germline, CDR1 is PRHDT and CDR2 FYEKMQ (reference sequence). In DNA form, the CDR3 reads TGTGCCAGCAGCAGTCCCGGGACAGGGGTTGAGACTCGCACAGATACGCAGTATTTT. Translated, it gives CASSSPGTGVETRTDTQYF.

This clonotype showed up many times. The gene calls are TRBV5-1 and TRBJ2-7, with a weak D call TRBD2 (6 bases). The germline V gene has CDR1 SGHRS and CDR2 YFSETQ. The CDR3 sequence is 13 residues long. V was trimmed by 1 base and J by 3 bases, leaving 8 bases between them. The CDR3 is CASSLTAGYEQYF. DNA of the CDR3: TGCGCCAGCAGCTTGACAGCGGGCTACGAGCAGTACTTC.

The genes are TRBV20-1 and TRBJ2-1; D perhaps matches TRBD2 (6 bases). The germline V gene has CDR1 DFQATT and CDR2 SNEGSKA (reference sequence). The CDR3 runs to 14 residues. With 6 bases removed from V and 6 bases from J, the gap between germline ends came to 18 bases. The chain's CDR3 is CSAGGVAEFNEQFF. CDR3 DNA sequence: TGCAGTGCCGGCGGGGTAGCGGAATTCAATGAGCAGTTCTTC.

At least ten counts were recorded for this clonotype. J is TRBJ2-1 and V is TRBV5-1; possibly TRBD2 for D (7 bases). CDR1 is SGHRS, CDR2 YFSETQ, per germline. V was cut by 5 bases and J by 0 bases, with 15 bases left in between. CDR3 length equals 16 residues. As DNA, the CDR3 is TGCGCCAGCAGTCTGTGGGGGGGCGACTCCTACAATGAGCAGTTCTTC. The encoded protein is CASSLWGGDSYNEQFF.

Many counts were recorded for this clonotype. The chain recombines TRBV25-1 with TRBJ2-3, with D possibly being TRBD1 (6 bases). V lost 3 bases, J lost 6 bases, and 19 bases lay in between. The CDR3 runs 16 residues. The germline V gene encodes CDR1 MGHDK and CDR2 SYGVNS. CDR3 amino acids: CASSDIQGILRDTQYF. CDR3 bases: TGTGCCAGCAGTGATATCCAGGGGATCTTAAGGGATACGCAGTATTTT.

This clonotype was observed at least ten times. The chain couples TRBV7-2 to TRBJ2-1; D is uncertain. CDR3 length equals 13 residues. CDR1 is SGHTA, CDR2 FQGNSA, per germline. V lost 7 bases and J 4 bases, leaving 11 bases between the germline ends. CDR3 DNA: TGTGCCAGCACCCCGACGGATTACAATGAGCAGTTCTTC. Translation gives CASTPTDYNEQFF.

This clonotype has more than one count but fewer than ten. The chain has TRBV6-2 or TRBV6-3 and TRBJ2-7, with TRBD1 as a possible D gene (5 bases). The CDR3 is made up of 13 amino acids. V lost 6 bases to trimming and J lost 4 bases, with 13 bases between them. CDR1 and CDR2 (germline): MNHEY, SVGEGT. The chain's CDR3 is CASRGLGDYEQYV. The CDR3 coding sequence is TGTGCCAGCAGGGGGCTTGGGGATTACGAGCAGTACGTC.

This clonotype was counted many times. The chain combines TRBV6-2 or TRBV6-3 with TRBJ1-5; 9 positions match TRBD1. Trimming cost V 5 bases and J 5 bases; bases outside gene matches: 10. The germline V gene has CDR1 MNHEY and CDR2 SVGEGT. CDR3 length: 16 residues. The CDR3 spells CASSQQRDRVYQPQHF. CDR3 in DNA: TGTGCCAGCAGTCAACAACGGGACAGGGTCTATCAGCCCCAGCATTTT.

This clonotype came up many times. The chain carries TRBV7-3 and TRBJ2-3; 9 nucleotides agree with TRBD2. There are 15 residues in the CDR3. Losses at the gene ends were 6 bases for V and 2 bases for J; bases not matched to a gene: 6. The germline V gene has CDR1 SGHTA and CDR2 FQGTGA. The CDR3 DNA reads TGTGCCAGCAGTTCTCTAGCGGGGACCACAGATACGCAGTATTTT. It translates to CASSSLAGTTDTQYF.

This clonotype was counted many times. The genes are TRBV4-3 and TRBJ1-5, with TRBD1 as a possible D gene (5 bases). From germline, CDR1 is LGHNA and CDR2 YSLEER. The CDR3 spans 15 residues. Between the trimmed V and J ends, which lost 1 base and 6 bases, there was a span of 13 bases. In DNA, the CDR3 is TGCGCCAGCAGCCAAGGGTCGGGGCGGGGTCAGCCCCAGCATTTT. Protein sequence: CASSQGSGRGQPQHF.